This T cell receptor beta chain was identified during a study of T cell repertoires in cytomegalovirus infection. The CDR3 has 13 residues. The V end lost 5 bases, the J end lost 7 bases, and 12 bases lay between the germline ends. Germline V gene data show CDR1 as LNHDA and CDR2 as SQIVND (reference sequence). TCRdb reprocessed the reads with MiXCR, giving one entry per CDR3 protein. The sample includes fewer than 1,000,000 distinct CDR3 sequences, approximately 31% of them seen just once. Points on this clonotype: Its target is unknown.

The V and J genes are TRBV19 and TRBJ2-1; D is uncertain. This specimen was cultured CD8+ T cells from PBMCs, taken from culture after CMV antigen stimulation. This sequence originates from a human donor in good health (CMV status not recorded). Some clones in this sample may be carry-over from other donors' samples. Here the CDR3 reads CASSPRRPNEQFF. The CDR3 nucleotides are TGTGCCAGTAGTCCGAGACGGCCTAATGAGCAGTTCTTC.